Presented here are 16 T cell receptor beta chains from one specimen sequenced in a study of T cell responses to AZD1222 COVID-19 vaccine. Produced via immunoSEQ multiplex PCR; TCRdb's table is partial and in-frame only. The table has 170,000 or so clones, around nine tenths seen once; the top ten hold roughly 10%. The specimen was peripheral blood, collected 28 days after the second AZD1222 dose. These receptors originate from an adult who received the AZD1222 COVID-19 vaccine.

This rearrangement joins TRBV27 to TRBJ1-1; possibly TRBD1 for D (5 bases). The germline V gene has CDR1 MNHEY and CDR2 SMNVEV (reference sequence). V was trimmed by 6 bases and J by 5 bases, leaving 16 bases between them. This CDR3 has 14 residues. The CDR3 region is CASSAGPRGTEAFF. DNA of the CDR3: TGTGCCAGCAGCGCAGGGCCACGCGGGACTGAAGCTTTCTTT.

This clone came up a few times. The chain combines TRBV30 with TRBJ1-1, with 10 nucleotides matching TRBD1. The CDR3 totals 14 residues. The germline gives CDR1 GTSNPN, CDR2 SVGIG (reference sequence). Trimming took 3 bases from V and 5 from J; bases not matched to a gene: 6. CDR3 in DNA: TGTGCCTGGAGGGGGGACAGGGGTACTACTGAAGCTTTCTTT. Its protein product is CAWRGDRGTTEAFF. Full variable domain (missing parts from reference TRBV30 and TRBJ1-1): SQTIHQWPATLVQPVGSPLSLECTVEGTSNPNLYWYRQAAGRGLQLLFYSVGIGQISSEVPQNLSASRPQDRQFILSSKKLLLSDSGFYLCAWRGDRGTTEAFFGQGTRLTVV.

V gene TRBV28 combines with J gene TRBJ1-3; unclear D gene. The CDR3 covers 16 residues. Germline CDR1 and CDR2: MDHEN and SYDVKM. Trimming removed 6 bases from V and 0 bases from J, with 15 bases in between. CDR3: CASRAGGRHSGNTIYF. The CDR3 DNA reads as TGTGCCAGCAGAGCCGGCGGACGGCACTCTGGAAACACCATATATTTT.

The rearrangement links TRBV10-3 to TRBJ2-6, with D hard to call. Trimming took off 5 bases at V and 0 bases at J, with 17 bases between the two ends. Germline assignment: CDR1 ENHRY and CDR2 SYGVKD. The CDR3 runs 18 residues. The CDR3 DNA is TGTGCCATCAGTTTTTTTGGGTATCGCGACTCTGGGGCCAACGTCCTGACTTTC. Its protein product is CAISFFGYRDSGANVLTF.

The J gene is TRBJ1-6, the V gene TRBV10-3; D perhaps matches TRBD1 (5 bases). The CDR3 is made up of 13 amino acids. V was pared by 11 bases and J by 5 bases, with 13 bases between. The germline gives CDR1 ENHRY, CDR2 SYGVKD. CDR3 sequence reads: CAPGGEDNSPLHF. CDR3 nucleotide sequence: TGTGCCCCGGGGGGGGAGGATAATTCACCCCTCCACTTT.

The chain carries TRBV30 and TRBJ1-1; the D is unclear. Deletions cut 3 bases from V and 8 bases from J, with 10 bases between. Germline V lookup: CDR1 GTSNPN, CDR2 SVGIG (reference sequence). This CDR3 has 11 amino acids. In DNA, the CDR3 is TGTGCCTGGAGCGGTTTGAGGGAAGCTTTCTTT. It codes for CAWSGLREAFF. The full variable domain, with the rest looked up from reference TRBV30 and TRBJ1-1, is SQTIHQWPATLVQPVGSPLSLECTVEGTSNPNLYWYRQAAGRGLQLLFYSVGIGQISSEVPQNLSASRPQDRQFILSSKKLLLSDSGFYLCAWSGLREAFFGQGTRLTVV.

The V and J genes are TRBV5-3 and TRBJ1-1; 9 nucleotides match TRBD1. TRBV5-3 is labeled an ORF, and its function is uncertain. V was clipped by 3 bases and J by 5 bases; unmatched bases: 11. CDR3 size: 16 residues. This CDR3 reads CARSYGQGRWMTEAFF. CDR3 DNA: TGTGCCAGAAGCTATGGACAGGGGAGGTGGATGACTGAAGCTTTCTTT.

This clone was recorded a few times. The CDR3 nucleotides are TGTGCCAGCAGCGATAGACAAACGGCTTACTTC. Protein product: CASSDRQTAYF. This chain joins TRBV3-1 (or the pseudogene TRBV3-2) and TRBJ2-7; D is uncertain. Trimming cost V 5 bases and J 13 bases, with 15 bases left between them. Germline-derived CDR1 and CDR2 are LGHDT and YNNKEL (reference sequence). The CDR3 sequence is 11 residues long.

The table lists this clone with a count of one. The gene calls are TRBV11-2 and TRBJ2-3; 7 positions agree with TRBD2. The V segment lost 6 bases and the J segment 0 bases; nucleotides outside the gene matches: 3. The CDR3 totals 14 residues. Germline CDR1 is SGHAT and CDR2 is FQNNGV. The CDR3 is CASRRGSSTDTQYF. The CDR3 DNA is TGTGCCAGCAGGCGGGGGTCTAGCACAGATACGCAGTATTTT.

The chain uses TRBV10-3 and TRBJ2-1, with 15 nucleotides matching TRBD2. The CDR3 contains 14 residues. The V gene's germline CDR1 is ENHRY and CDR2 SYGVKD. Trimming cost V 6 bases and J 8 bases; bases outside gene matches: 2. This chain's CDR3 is CAISRTSGRDEQFF. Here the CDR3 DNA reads TGTGCCATCAGCAGGACTAGCGGGAGGGATGAGCAGTTCTTC.

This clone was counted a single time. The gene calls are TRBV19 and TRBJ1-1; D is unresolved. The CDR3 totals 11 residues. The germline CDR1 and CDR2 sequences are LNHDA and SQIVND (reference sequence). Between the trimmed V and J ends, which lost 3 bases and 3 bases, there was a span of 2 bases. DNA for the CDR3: TGTGCCAGTAGTATGTACACTGAAGCTTTCTTT. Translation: CASSMYTEAFF. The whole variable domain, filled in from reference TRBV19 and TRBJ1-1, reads DGGITQSPKYLFRKEGQNVTLSCEQNLNHDAMYWYRQDPGQGLRLIYYSQIVNDFQKGDIAEGYSVSREKKESFPLTVTSAQKNPTAFYLCASSMYTEAFFGQGTRLTVV.

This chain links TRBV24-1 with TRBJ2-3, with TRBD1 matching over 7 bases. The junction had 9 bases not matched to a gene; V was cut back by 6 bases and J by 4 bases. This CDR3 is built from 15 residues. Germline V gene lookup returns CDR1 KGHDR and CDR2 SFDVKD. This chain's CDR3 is CATSPTGLGADTQYF. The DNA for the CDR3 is TGTGCCACCAGTCCGACAGGGTTAGGGGCAGATACGCAGTATTTT.

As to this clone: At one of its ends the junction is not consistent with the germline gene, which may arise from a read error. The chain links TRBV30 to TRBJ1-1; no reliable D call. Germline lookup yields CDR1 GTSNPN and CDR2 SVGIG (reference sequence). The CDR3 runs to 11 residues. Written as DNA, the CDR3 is TGTGCCTGGACTGGGCCCTGGGCGACGGGTTTT. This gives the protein CAWTGPWATGF. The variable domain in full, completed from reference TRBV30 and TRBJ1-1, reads SQTIHQWPATLVQPVGSPLSLECTVEGTSNPNLYWYRQAAGRGLQLLFYSVGIGQISSEVPQNLSASRPQDRQFILSSKKLLLSDSGFYLCAWTGPWATGFGQGTRLTVV.

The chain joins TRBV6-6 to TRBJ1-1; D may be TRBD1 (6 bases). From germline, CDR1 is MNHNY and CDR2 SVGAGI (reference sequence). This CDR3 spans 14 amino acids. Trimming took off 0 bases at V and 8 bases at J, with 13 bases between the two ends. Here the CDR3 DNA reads TGTGCCAGCAGTTACTCAGGGGGGATCTCCGAAGCTTTCTTT. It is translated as CASSYSGGISEAFF.

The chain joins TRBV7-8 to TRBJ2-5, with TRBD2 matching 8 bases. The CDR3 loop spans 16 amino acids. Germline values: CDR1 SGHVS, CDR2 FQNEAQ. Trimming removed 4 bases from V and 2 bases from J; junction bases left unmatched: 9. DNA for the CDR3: TGTGCCAGCAGCTCACCAGCGGGGGCCTCTCAAGAGACCCAGTACTTC. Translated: CASSSPAGASQETQYF.

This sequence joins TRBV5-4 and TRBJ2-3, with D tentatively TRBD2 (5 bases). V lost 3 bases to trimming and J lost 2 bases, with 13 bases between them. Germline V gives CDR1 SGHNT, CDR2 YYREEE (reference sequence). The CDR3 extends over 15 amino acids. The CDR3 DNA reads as TGTGCCAGCAGCTCCGGTATGACTACCACAGATACGCAGTATTTT. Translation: CASSSGMTTTDTQYF.